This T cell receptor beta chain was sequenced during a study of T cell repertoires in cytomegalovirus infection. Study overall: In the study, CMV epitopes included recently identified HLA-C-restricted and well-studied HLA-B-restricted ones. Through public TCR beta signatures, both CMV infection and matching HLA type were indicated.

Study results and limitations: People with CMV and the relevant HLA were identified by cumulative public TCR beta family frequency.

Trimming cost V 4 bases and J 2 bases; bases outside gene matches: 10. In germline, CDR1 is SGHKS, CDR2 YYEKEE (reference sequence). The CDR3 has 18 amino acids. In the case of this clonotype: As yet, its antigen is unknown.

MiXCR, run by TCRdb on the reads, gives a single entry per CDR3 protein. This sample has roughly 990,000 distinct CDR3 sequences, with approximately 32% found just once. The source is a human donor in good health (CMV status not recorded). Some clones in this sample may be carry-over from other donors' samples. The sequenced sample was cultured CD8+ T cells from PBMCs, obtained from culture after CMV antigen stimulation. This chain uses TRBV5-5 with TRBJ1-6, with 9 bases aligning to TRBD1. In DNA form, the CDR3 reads TGTGCCAGCAGCCCGGACAGGGGAGTAGGGCCCTATAATTCACCCCTCCACTTT. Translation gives CASSPDRGVGPYNSPLHF.